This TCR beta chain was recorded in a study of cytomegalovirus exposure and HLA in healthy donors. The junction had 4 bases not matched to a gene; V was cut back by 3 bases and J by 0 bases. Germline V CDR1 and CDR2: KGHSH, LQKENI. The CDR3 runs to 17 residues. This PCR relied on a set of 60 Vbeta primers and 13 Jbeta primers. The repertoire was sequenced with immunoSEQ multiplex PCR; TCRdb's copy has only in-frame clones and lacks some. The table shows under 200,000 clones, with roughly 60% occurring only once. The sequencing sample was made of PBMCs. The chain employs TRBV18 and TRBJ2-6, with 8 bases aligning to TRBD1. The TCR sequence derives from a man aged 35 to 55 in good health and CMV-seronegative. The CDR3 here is CASSPGQVASGANVLTF. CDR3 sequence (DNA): TGTGCCAGCTCACCGGGACAGGTCGCCTCTGGGGCCAACGTCCTGACTTTC.